This TCR beta chain comes out of a study of blood T cell repertoires in COVID-19. Study-level background: Samples came from the United States, Italy and Spain, spanning acute and convalescent COVID-19. PBMCs, B-cell-depleted T cells, or T cells provided the cDNA or gDNA that made up the material.

CDR1 is LNHDA, CDR2 SQIVND, per germline (reference sequence). The CDR3 is made up of 15 amino acids. Trimming took off 7 bases at V and 3 bases at J, with 15 bases between the two ends. This clone has only a few counts. Original methodology: Estimation of nucleated cell counts was performed using reference gene primer amplification. The assay was immunoSEQ multiplex PCR, and TCRdb's table has in-frame clones only and misses some. The DNA was the basis for D and trimming; V, J and clone size are from that table. The sample carries roughly 230,000 clones, roughly four fifths recorded once. Sequencing was done on a sample of peripheral blood. The chain combines TRBV19 with TRBJ2-2; TRBD2 might be the D (5 bases). The origin of this receptor is a woman aged 50 to 60 with acute or convalescent COVID-19. The CDR3 loop is CASNMERKDTGELFF. DNA for the CDR3: TGTGCCAGTAATATGGAGCGGAAGGACACCGGGGAGCTGTTTTTT. The full variable domain, in which reference TRBV19 and TRBJ2-2 provide the parts outside the CDR3, is DGGITQSPKYLFRKEGQNVTLSCEQNLNHDAMYWYRQDPGQGLRLIYYSQIVNDFQKGDIAEGYSVSREKKESFPLTVTSAQKNPTAFYLCASNMERKDTGELFFGEGSRLTVL.